The source of this T cell receptor beta chain is a study of regulatory T cells in long-lasting Graves disease. The wider study: The antithyroid drugs taken by newly diagnosed Graves' patients had been used for under 3 months.

iRepertoire HTBI primers and Arm-PCR of CDR3 regions built TCR beta libraries. Each CDR3 protein gets one entry after TCRdb re-called the multiplex PCR reads with MiXCR. This sample yields about 320,000 distinct CDR3 sequences, of which 18% are seen a single time; less than 45% belongs to the top ten. Time point defined: newly diagnosed GD, antithyroid drugs for less than 3 months. PBMC RNA served as the TCR library source. The study's findings and limits: The study found persistent patients shared more public clonotypes (fewer than 3,000) than new patients (about 1,000). Accuracy was possibly reduced by small sample size. The study found TRBV28, TRBJ1-2 and TRBJ2-5 favored in persistent disease.

CDR3 length equals 14 residues. V gave up 5 bases and J gave up 0 bases, with 11 bases separating them. Germline V gives CDR1 SGHAT, CDR2 FQNNGV. The table lists this clonotype with many counts. The antigen is unknown. This chain connects TRBV11-2 to TRBJ2-7, with D hard to call. The material sequenced was peripheral blood mononuclear cells (PBMCs), taken at new diagnosis, from a patient treated with antithyroid drugs. This TCR was recovered from a female donor with Graves disease. CDR3 sequence (DNA): TGTGCCAGCAGCCCAAATACAAACTCCTACGAGCAGTACTTC. The encoded protein is CASSPNTNSYEQYF.